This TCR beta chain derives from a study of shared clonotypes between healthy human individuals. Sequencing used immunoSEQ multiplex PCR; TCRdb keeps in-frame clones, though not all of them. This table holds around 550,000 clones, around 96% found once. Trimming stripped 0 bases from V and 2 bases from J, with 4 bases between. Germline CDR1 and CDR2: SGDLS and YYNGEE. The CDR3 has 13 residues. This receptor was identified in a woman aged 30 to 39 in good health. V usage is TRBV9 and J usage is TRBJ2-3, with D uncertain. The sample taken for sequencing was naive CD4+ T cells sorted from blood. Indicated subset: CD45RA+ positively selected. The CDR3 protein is CASSVVNTDTQYF. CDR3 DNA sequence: TGTGCCAGCAGCGTAGTCAACACAGATACGCAGTATTTT.